This T cell receptor beta chain stems from a study of blood T cell repertoires in COVID-19. Looking at the study overall: The cDNA or gDNA used as material had been derived from T cells, B-cell-depleted T cells, or PBMCs.

The CDR3 covers 16 residues. Germline loops: CDR1 MNHEY, CDR2 SVGEGT. Trimming left V 4 bases short and J 2 bases short, with 16 bases between. Original processing notes: Estimates of nucleated cell counts were drawn from the amplification of reference gene primers. Here immunoSEQ multiplex PCR was the method, and the copy in TCRdb shows in-frame clones only, minus some. The DNA gave D and trimming, while V, J and clone size come from that table. Here the sample spans over 120,000 clones, about 80% being singletons. The rearrangement uses TRBV6-2 or TRBV6-3 and TRBJ2-3; possibly TRBD1 for D (5 bases). The sequence was obtained from a man between 65 and 85 years old who had recovered from COVID-19. Sequenced input: peripheral blood. The CDR3, as DNA: TGTGCCAGCAGTTTTAAATTAGGGGTCTACACAGATACGCAGTATTTT. Its translation is CASSFKLGVYTDTQYF.